A single sample is the source of the 15 T cell receptor beta chains below, sequenced in a study of Ad26.COV2.S vaccination and SARS-CoV-2 variants. This sample's treatment: roughly 18 received Ad26.COV2.S at low or high dose, single or two shots; several received placebo; per-sample allocation not given. Collection of the samples took place on day 63 after the first injection of vaccine or placebo. The table came from immunoSEQ multiplex PCR; TCRdb's copy has only in-frame clones and leaves some out. The sample comprises 200,000 to 300,000 clones, around 85% of which are singletons, and nearly 3% rests with the top ten. The sequencing used peripheral blood, collected in a trial of Ad26.COV2.S vaccine versus placebo. These receptors were taken from a person aged 18-65 years who received the Ad26.COV2.S COVID-19 vaccine or a placebo.

The chain links TRBV11-3 to TRBJ2-2; D not certain. V was pared by 9 bases and J by 4 bases, with 9 bases between. CDR3 length: 12 residues. Germline values: CDR1 SGHNT, CDR2 YENEEA. For the CDR3, the DNA is TGTGCCAGTGAGGACCCCACCGGGGAGCTGTTTTTT. The encoded protein is CASEDPTGELFF. The full variable domain, completed using reference TRBV11-3 and TRBJ2-2, is EAGVVQSPRYKIIEKKQPVAFWCNPISGHNTLYWYLQNLGQGPELLIRYENEEAVDDSQLPKDRFSAERLKGVDSTLKIQPAELGDSAVYLCASEDPTGELFFGEGSRLTVL.

This rearrangement joins TRBV24-1 to TRBJ2-2, with D possibly TRBD1 on 6 matching bases. Per the germline V gene, CDR1 is KGHDR and CDR2 is SFDVKD. V was trimmed by 7 bases and J by 6 bases, leaving 11 bases between them. CDR3 length equals 13 residues. The CDR3 region has the DNA TGTGCCACCAGGGACAGCCAGGCCGGGGAGCTGTTTTTT. Its protein is CATRDSQAGELFF.

The chain couples TRBV12-5 to TRBJ2-7, with 11 positions matching TRBD2. Trimming took 9 bases from V and 3 from J; bases not matched to a gene: 7. CDR1 and CDR2 from the germline V gene are LGHNT and FRNRAP. The CDR3 totals 14 residues. The CDR3 here is CASLGLAADYEQYV. In nucleotides, the CDR3 is TGTGCTAGCCTGGGACTAGCGGCGGACTACGAGCAGTACGTC.

The J gene is TRBJ1-2, the V gene TRBV20-1; the D gene is possibly TRBD1 (5 bases). V was clipped by 7 bases and J by 8 bases, with 11 bases between them. The CDR3 is made up of 10 amino acids. Looked up from germline, CDR1 is DFQATT and CDR2 is SNEGSKA (reference sequence). The DNA for the CDR3 is TGCAGTGGGACCGGGGACGGCTACACCTTC. Its protein is CSGTGDGYTF.

The rearrangement links TRBV7-2 to TRBJ1-3, with D hard to call. V lost 1 base, J lost 4 bases, and 20 bases lay in between. CDR1 is SGHTA, CDR2 FQGNSA, per germline. This CDR3 spans 18 amino acids. The CDR3 DNA follows: TGTGCCAGCAGCTTAGACAATGTGGGCTTGGCAACGGGAAACACCATATATTTT. Encoded protein: CASSLDNVGLATGNTIYF.

The rearrangement uses TRBV6-2 or TRBV6-3 and TRBJ2-7; 8 nucleotides match TRBD1. From germline, CDR1 is MNHEY and CDR2 SVGEGT. Germline trimming cut 0 bases from V and 0 bases from J; bases unmatched to any gene: 7. CDR3 length: 17 residues. The DNA of the CDR3 is TGTGCCAGCAGTTACTCCCTGGGACAGGCCAACTCCTACGAGCAGTACGTC. Protein sequence: CASSYSLGQANSYEQYV.

The V and J genes are TRBV6-2 or TRBV6-3 and TRBJ1-2; a weak D match, TRBD1 (5 bases). The CDR3 is 15 residues long. V was trimmed by 4 bases and J by 4 bases, leaving 16 bases between them. Germline-derived CDR1 and CDR2 are MNHEY and SVGEGT. The CDR3 DNA is TGTGCCAGCAGTTCCGGAGGGGCAGGGACCTATGGCTACACCTTC. The encoded protein is CASSSGGAGTYGYTF.

The V call is TRBV5-4, the J call TRBJ1-2; D is unresolved. The length of the CDR3 is 14 residues. With 2 bases removed from V and 0 bases from J, the gap between germline ends came to 8 bases. CDR1 is SGHNT, CDR2 YYREEE, per germline (reference sequence). In DNA form, the CDR3 reads TGTGCCAGCAGCTTCATCGGTTCTAACTATGGCTACACCTTC. The encoded protein is CASSFIGSNYGYTF.

The sample holds a few counts of this clone. The chain links TRBV6-2 or TRBV6-3 to TRBJ1-5; perhaps TRBD1 as D (5 bases). Looked up from germline, CDR1 is MNHEY and CDR2 is SVGEGT. V lost 5 bases to trimming and J lost 4 bases, with 18 bases between them. The CDR3 has 16 residues. The CDR3 sequence: CASSDRSGGGNQPQHF. The CDR3 DNA reads as TGTGCCAGCAGTGACCGTTCGGGGGGAGGGAATCAGCCCCAGCATTTT.

The rearrangement links TRBV28 to TRBJ1-4, with D possibly being TRBD1 (5 bases). Germline values: CDR1 MDHEN, CDR2 SYDVKM. The CDR3 has 13 residues. V dropped 3 bases and J dropped 8 bases, with 10 bases sitting between them. The CDR3 sequence: CASSFGGNEKLFF. The CDR3 nucleotides read TGTGCCAGCAGTTTCGGGGGGAACGAAAAACTGTTTTTT.

The rearrangement links TRBV5-1 to TRBJ1-1, with D unresolved. Trimming shortened V by 0 bases and J by 1 base, and 10 bases separated the two germline ends. The CDR3 length is 15 residues. Per germline, CDR1 SGHRS and CDR2 YFSETQ. CDR3 protein: CASSLGLLRNTEAFF. CDR3 DNA sequence: TGCGCCAGCAGCTTGGGCCTTTTGAGGAACACTGAAGCTTTCTTT.

This rearrangement joins TRBV9 to TRBJ2-5, with TRBD1 as a possible D gene (5 bases). The V and J ends lost 0 bases and 0 bases respectively, with 9 bases between them. Germline CDR1 SGDLS, CDR2 YYNGEE. The CDR3 runs to 15 residues. The CDR3 region is CASSVDGHYQETQYF. CDR3 in DNA: TGTGCCAGCAGCGTAGATGGACACTACCAAGAGACCCAGTACTTC.

This clone has just a few counts. V gene TRBV3-1 (or the pseudogene TRBV3-2) combines with J gene TRBJ2-1; D gene uncertain. Trimming stripped 1 base from V and 2 bases from J, with 6 bases between. This CDR3 has 14 residues. Germline V gene data show CDR1 as LGHDT and CDR2 as YNNKEL (reference sequence). The CDR3, as DNA: TGTGCCAGCAGCCAAGCTGGGGCCTACAATGAGCAGTTCTTC. It yields the protein CASSQAGAYNEQFF.

The chain links TRBV18 to TRBJ1-5; TRBD1 matches 9 bases. Germline values: CDR1 KGHSH, CDR2 LQKENI. The CDR3 has 15 residues. Trimming took 4 bases from V and 6 from J; bases not matched to a gene: 7. CDR3 nucleotide sequence: TGTGCCAGCTCACTAACAGGGGGCAGAAGTCAGCCCCAGCATTTT. This sequence encodes CASSLTGGRSQPQHF.

This clone was seen a few times. The chain recombines TRBV7-6 with TRBJ2-2; D possibly corresponds to TRBD2 (6 bases). Looked up from germline, CDR1 is SGHVS and CDR2 is FNYEAQ. V was shortened by 8 bases and J by 5 bases, with 18 bases between the two germline ends. This CDR3 has 15 amino acids. This chain's CDR3 is CASGLPYGGTGELFF. The CDR3 coding sequence is TGTGCCAGCGGGTTACCTTACGGGGGAACCGGGGAGCTGTTTTTT.